This T cell receptor (beta chain) stems from a study of response to subunit inactivated influenza vaccine. Using its own MiXCR run on the RT-PCR reads, TCRdb lists one record per CDR3 protein. Among hundreds of thousands of distinct CDR3 sequences, approximately 10% were seen once, and the ten largest hold approximately 9.9%. This clonotype was counted between two and nine times. V dropped 1 base and J dropped 6 bases, with 12 bases sitting between them. Germline V gene sequence: CDR1 DFQATT, CDR2 SNEGSKA (reference sequence). The CDR3 totals 14 residues. These same records also appear under a second study, on T cells expressing NK-cell markers. That source adds: Scientists made TCR beta cDNA using 5'RACE template switching with UMIs. The CD3+CD56-NKG2C+ fraction was also led by these clonotypes in a few donors.

V gene TRBV20-1 combines with J gene TRBJ2-2, with a weak D call TRBD1 (6 bases). The source of this sequence is a man aged 50 to 59 who received an inactivated influenza vaccine. The sequenced sample was PBMCs from blood, obtained on the day of vaccination. The CDR3 is CSARVMGAPGELFF. Written as DNA, the CDR3 is TGCAGTGCTAGAGTGATGGGGGCGCCCGGGGAGCTGTTTTTT.